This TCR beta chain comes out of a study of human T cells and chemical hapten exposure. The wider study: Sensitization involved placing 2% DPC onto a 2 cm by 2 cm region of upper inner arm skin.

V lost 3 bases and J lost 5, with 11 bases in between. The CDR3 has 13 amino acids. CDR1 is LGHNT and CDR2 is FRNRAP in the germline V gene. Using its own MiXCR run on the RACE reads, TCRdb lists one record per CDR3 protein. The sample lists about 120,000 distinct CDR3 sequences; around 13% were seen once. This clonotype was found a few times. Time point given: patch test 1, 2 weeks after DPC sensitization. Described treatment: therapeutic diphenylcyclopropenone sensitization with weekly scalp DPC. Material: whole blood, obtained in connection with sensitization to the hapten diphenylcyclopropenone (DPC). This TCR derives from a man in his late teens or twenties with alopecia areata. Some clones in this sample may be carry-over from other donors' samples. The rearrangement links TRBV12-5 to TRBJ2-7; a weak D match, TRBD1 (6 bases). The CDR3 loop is CASGFGGNDEQYV. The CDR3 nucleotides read TGTGCTAGTGGTTTTGGGGGCAACGACGAGCAGTACGTC.